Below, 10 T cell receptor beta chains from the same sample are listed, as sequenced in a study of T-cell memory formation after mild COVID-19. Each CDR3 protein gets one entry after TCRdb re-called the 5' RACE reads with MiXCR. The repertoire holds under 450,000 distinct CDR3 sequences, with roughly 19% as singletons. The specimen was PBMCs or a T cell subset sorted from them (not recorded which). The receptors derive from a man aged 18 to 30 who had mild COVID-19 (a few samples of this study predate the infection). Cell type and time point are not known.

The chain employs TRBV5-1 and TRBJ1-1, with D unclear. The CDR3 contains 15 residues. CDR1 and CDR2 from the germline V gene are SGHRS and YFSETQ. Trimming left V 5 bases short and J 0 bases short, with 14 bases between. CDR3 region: CASSMVVGMNTEAFF. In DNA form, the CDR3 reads TGCGCCAGCAGTATGGTGGTCGGCATGAACACTGAAGCTTTCTTT.

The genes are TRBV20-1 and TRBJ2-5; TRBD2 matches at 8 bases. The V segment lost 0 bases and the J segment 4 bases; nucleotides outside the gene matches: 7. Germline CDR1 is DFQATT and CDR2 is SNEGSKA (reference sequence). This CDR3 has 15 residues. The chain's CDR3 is CSARDRRGGLETQYF. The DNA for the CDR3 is TGCAGTGCTAGAGATCGCCGGGGGGGCTTAGAGACCCAGTACTTC.

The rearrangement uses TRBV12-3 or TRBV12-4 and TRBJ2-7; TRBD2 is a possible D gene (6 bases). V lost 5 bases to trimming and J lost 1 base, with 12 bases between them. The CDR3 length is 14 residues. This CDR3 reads CASSPVEGSYEQYF. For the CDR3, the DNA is TGTGCCAGCAGTCCCGTGGAGGGGTCCTACGAGCAGTACTTC.

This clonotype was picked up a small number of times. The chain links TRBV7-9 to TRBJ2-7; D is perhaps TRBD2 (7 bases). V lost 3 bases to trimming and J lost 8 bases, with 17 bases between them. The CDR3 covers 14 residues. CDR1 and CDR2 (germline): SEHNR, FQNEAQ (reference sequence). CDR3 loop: CASSFQRGGQKQYF. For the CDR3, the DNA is TGTGCCAGCAGCTTCCAGAGGGGGGGCCAAAAGCAGTACTTC.

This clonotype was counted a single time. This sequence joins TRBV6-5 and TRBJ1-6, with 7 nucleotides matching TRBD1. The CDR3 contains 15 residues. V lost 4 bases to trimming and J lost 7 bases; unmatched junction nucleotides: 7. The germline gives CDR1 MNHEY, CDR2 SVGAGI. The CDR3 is CASSSAGTVNSPLHF. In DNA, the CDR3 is TGTGCCAGCAGTTCTGCCGGGACAGTAAATTCACCCCTCCACTTT.

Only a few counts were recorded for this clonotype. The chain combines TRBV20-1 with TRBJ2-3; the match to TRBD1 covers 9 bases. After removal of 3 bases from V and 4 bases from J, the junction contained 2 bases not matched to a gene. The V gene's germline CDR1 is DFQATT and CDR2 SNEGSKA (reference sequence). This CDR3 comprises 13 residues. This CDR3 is CSARTGGPDTQYF. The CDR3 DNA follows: TGCAGTGCTAGGACAGGGGGGCCAGATACGCAGTATTTT.

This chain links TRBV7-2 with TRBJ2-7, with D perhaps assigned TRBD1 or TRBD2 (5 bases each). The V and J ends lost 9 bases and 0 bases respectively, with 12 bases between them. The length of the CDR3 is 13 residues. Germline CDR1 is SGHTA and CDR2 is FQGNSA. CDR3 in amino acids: CASAGTRSYEQYF. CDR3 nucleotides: TGTGCCAGTGCCGGGACGCGCTCCTACGAGCAGTACTTC.

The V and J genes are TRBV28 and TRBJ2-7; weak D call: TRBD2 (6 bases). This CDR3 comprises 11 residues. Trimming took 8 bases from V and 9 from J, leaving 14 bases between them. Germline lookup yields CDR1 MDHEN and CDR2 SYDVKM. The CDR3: CASSSGVGQYV. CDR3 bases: TGTGCCAGCTCTTCGGGAGTCGGGCAGTACGTC.

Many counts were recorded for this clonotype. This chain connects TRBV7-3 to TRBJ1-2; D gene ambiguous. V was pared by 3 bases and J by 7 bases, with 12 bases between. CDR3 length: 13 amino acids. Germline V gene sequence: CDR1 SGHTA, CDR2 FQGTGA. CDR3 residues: CASSFSRESGYTF. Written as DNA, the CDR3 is TGTGCCAGCAGCTTTTCGCGAGAGAGTGGCTACACCTTC.

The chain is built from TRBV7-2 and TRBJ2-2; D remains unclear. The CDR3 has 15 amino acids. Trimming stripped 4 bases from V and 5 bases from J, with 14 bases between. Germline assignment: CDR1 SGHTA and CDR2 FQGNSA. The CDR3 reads CASSWRTLTTGELFF. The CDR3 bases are TGTGCCAGCAGCTGGCGGACGCTGACAACCGGGGAGCTGTTTTTT.